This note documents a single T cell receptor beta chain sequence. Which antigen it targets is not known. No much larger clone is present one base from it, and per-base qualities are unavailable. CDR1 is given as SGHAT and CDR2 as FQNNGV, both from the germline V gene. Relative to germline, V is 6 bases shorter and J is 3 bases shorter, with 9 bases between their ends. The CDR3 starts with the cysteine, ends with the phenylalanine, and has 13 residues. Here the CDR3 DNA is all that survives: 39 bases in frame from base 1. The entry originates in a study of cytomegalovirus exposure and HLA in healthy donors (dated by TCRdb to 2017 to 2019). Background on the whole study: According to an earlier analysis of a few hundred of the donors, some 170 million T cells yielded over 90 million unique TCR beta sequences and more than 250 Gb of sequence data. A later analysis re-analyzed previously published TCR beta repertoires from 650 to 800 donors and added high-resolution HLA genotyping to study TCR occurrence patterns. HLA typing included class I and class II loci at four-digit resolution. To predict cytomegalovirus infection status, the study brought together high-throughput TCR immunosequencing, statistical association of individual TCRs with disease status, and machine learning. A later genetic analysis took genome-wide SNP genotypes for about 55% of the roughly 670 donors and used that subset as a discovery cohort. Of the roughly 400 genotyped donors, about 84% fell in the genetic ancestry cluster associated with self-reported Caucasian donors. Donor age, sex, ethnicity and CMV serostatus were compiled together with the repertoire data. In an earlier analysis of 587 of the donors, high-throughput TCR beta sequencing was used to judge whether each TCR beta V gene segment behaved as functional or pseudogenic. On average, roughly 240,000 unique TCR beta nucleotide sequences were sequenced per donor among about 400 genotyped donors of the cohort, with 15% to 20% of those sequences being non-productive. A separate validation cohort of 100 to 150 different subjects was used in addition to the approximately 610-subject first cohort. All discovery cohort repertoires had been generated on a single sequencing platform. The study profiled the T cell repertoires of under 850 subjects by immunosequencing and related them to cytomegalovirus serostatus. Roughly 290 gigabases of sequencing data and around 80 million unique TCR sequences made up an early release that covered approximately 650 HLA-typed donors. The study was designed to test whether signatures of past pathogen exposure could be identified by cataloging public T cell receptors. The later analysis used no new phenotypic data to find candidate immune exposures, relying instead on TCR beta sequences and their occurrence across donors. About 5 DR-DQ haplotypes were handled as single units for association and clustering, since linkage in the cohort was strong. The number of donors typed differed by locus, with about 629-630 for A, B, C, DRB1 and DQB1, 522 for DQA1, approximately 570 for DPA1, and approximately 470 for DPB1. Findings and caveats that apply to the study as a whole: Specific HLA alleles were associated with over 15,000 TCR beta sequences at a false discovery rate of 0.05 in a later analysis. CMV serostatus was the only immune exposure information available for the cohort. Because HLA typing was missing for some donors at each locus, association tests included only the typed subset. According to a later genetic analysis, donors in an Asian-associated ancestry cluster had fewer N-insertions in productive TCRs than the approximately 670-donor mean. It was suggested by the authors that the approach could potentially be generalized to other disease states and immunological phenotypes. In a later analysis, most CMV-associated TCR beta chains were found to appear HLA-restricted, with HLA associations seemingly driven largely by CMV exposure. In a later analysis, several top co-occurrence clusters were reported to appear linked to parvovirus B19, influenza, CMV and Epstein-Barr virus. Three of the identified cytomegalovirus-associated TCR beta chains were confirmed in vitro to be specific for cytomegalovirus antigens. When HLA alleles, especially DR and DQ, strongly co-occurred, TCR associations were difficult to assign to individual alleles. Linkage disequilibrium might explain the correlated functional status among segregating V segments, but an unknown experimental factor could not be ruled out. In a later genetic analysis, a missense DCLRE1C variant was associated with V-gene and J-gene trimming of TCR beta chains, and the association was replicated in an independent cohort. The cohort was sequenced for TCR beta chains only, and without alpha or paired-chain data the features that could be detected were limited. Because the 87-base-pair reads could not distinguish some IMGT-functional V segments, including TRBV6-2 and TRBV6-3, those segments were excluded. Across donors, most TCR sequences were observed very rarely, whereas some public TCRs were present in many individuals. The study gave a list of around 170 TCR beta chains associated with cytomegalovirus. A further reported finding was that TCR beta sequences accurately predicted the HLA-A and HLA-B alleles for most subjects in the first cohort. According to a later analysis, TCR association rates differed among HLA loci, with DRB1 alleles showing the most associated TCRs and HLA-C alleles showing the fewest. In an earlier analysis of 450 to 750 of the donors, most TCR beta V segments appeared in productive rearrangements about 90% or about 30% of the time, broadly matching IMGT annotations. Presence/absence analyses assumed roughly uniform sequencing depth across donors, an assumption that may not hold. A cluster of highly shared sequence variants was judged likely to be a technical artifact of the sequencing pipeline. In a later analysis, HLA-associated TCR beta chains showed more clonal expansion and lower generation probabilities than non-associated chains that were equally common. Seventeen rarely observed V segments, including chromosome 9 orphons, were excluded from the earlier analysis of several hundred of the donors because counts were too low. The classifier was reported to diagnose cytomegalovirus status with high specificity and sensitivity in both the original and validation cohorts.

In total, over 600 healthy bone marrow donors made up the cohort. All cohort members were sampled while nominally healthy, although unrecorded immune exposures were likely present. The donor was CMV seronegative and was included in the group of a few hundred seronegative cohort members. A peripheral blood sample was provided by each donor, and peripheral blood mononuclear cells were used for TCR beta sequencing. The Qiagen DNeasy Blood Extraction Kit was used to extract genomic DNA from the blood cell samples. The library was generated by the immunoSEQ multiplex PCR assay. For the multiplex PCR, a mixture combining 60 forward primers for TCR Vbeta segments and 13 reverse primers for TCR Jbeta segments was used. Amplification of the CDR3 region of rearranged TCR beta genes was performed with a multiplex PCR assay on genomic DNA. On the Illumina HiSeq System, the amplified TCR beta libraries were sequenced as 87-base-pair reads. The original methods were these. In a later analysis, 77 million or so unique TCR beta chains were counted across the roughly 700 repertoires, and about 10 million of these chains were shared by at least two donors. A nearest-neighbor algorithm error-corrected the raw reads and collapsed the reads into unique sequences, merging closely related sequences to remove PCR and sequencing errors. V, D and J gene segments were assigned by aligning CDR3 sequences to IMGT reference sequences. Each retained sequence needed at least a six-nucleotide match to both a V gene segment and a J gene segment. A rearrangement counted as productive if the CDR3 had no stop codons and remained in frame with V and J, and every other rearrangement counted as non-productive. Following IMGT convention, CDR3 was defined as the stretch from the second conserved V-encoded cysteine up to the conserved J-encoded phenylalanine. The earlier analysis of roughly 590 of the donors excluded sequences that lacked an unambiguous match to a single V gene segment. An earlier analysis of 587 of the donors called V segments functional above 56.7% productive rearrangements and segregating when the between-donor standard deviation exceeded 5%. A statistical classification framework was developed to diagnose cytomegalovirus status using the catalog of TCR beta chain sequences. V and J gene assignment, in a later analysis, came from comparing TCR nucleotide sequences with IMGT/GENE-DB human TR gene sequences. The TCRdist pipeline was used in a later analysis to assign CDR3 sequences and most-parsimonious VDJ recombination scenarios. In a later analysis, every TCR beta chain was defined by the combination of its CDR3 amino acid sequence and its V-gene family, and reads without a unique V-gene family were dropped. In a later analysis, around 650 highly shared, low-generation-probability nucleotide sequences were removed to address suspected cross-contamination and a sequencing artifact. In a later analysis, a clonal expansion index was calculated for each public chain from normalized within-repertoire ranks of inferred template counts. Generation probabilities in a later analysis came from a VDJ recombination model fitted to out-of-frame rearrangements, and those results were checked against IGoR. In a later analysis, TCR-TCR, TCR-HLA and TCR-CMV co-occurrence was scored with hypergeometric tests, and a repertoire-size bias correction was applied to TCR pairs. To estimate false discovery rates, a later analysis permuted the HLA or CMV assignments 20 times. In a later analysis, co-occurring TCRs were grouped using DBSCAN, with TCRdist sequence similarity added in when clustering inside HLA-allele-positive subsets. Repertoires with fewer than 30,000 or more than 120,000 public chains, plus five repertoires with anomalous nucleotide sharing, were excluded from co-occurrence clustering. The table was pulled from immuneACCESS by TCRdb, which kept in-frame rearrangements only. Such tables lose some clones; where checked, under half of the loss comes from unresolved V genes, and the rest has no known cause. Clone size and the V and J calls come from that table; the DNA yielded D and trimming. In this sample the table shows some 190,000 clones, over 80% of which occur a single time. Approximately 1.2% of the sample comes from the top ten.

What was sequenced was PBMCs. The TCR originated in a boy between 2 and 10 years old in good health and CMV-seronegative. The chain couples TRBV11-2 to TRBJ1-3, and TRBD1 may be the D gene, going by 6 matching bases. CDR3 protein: CASSTGFGNTIYF. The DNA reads TGTGCCAGCAGTACAGGGTTTGGAAACACCATATATTTT.